This TCR beta chain was found in a study of shared clonotypes between healthy human individuals. Sequencing used immunoSEQ multiplex PCR; TCRdb keeps in-frame clones, though not all of them. The repertoire consists of some 200,000 clones, with roughly 93% occurring once and the leading ten covering around 0.067%. Trimming at V came to 4 bases and at J to 2 bases, leaving 4 bases not matched to a gene. CDR1 SGHAT and CDR2 FQNNGV come from the germline V gene. The CDR3 has 14 residues. The origin of this receptor is a woman in her 30s in good health. Sequencing was performed on naive CD4+ T cells sorted from blood. Subset noted: CD45RA+ positively selected. V gene TRBV11-2 combines with J gene TRBJ2-7; 8 nucleotides match TRBD2. In DNA, the CDR3 is TGTGCCAGCAGCTCCGGGACTAGACCCTACGAGCAGTACTTC. This translates into CASSSGTRPYEQYF.